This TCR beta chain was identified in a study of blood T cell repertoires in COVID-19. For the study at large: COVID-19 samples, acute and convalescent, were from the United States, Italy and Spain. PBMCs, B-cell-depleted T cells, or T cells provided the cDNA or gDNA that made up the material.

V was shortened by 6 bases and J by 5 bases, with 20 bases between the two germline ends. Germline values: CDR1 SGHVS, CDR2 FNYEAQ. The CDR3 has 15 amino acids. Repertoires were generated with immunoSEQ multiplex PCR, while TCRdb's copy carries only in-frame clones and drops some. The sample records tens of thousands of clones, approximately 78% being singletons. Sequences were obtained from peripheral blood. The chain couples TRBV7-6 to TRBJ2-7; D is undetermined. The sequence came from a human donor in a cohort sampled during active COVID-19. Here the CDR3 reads CASSPSALYVHEQYF. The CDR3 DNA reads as TGTGCCAGCAGTCCGAGCGCCTTATACGTCCACGAGCAGTACTTC.